Below, 28 T cell receptor beta chains from the same sample are listed, as sequenced in a study of T-cell reconstitution after alpha-beta-depleted transplantation in children (TCRdb year 2016). The paper's findings and limits, for the study overall: Over the following months the frequencies of hyperexpanded clones went down, and after one year T-cell counts and TCRbeta diversity were mostly credited to newly produced T cells.

The method was PCR. Sequencing used an Illumina HiSeq 2500. TCR library preparation used molecular barcoding, with unique molecular identifiers applied to normalize quantification of the TCRbeta repertoire. TCRdb took the public reads, trimmed them with fastp at Q25, ran MiXCR for clone calling and kept in-frame beta chains. Identical CDR3 proteins give one entry, which carries the most common genes and DNA. The sample data list around 300,000 distinct CDR3 sequences, and roughly 8.2% of these were observed just once. 9.1% of the sample is held by the ten biggest clonotypes. This sample's treatment or condition label indicates: allogeneic hematopoietic cell transplantation with graft depleted of TCRalphabeta T cells and CD19 B cells. What these receptors recognize is not known. Specimen: peripheral blood, collected 360 days after TCRalphabeta/CD19-depleted stem cell transplant. These receptors all come from a female patient under 10 years old who had a stem cell transplant for Fanconi anemia, so the T cells may come from the graft donor.

In this sample, this clonotype turned up many times. The J gene is TRBJ1-1, the V gene TRBV29-1; 7 bases agree with TRBD1. The germline V gene encodes CDR1 SQVTM and CDR2 ANQGSEA. J lost 0 bases, V lost 2 bases, and 6 bases had no gene match. This CDR3 spans 15 amino acids. The CDR3 region is CSVEPRTGMNTEAFF. The CDR3 DNA reads TGCAGCGTTGAACCACGGACAGGAATGAACACTGAAGCTTTCTTT.

There are many counts of this clonotype. J is TRBJ2-5 and V is TRBV12-3 or TRBV12-4; D gene ambiguous. Trimming shortened V by 8 bases and J by 4 bases, and 8 bases separated the two germline ends. This CDR3 is 11 amino acids long. DNA of the CDR3: TGTGCCAGCTCAGGACGAGAGACCCAGTACTTC. Its translation: CASSGRETQYF.

This clonotype was counted a few times. The chain couples TRBV5-4 to TRBJ2-2, with 12 bases matching TRBD1. From germline, CDR1 is SGHNT and CDR2 YYREEE (reference sequence). The length of the CDR3 is 16 residues. V was clipped by 2 bases and J by 7 bases; unmatched bases: 6. The CDR3 here is CASSLPGQGAFGELFF. CDR3 DNA sequence: TGTGCCAGCAGCTTACCGGGACAGGGGGCGTTCGGGGAGCTGTTTTTT. Full variable domain (rest looked up from reference TRBV5-4 and TRBJ2-2): ETGVTQSPTHLIKTRGQQVTLRCSSQSGHNTVSWYQQALGQGPQFIFQYYREEENGRGNFPPRFSGLQFPNYSSELNVNALELDDSALYLCASSLPGQGAFGELFFGEGSRLTVL.

This clonotype showed up many times. This rearrangement joins TRBV7-6 to TRBJ2-7; 7 positions agree with TRBD2. V shed 2 bases and J 7 bases; nucleotides not matched to a gene: 8. Germline V gene data show CDR1 as SGHVS and CDR2 as FNYEAQ. The CDR3 has 14 amino acids. The CDR3 DNA sequence: TGTGCCAGCAGCTTAATGGCGGGAGATGGGGAGCAGTACTTC. Amino acids: CASSLMAGDGEQYF.

This clonotype was seen more than once but under ten times. V and J are TRBV20-1 and TRBJ2-2; tentative D call: TRBD1 (5 bases). CDR3 length equals 14 residues. CDR1 and CDR2 (germline): DFQATT, SNEGSKA (reference sequence). V lost 2 bases and J 0 bases, leaving 7 bases between the germline ends. The CDR3 is CSARSGTNTGELFF. The CDR3 DNA reads as TGCAGTGCTAGATCAGGGACGAACACCGGGGAGCTGTTTTTT.

There are a few counts of this clonotype. The rearrangement joins TRBV2 to TRBJ1-5; D may be TRBD1 (5 bases). V was trimmed by 10 bases and J by 7 bases, leaving 20 bases between them. Germline assignment: CDR1 SNHLY and CDR2 FYNNEI. The CDR3 has 14 residues. This CDR3 reads CATERDSGGQPQHF. DNA of the CDR3: TGTGCCACCGAGAGGGACTCTGGGGGGCAGCCCCAGCATTTT.

This clonotype was observed many times. The gene calls are TRBV28 and TRBJ1-6; 11 nucleotides match TRBD1. This CDR3 has 17 amino acids. Germline V gene lookup returns CDR1 MDHEN and CDR2 SYDVKM. Trimming took 3 bases from V and 9 from J; bases not matched to a gene: 10. CDR3 sequence: CASSFFIGGQGGSPLHF. The CDR3 region has the DNA TGTGCCAGCAGTTTTTTCATTGGGGGACAGGGGGGTTCACCCCTCCACTTT.

V gene TRBV7-3 combines with J gene TRBJ2-3; TRBD2 might be the D (6 bases). The CDR3 is made up of 15 amino acids. Trimming left V 2 bases short and J 2 bases short, with 11 bases between. The V gene's germline CDR1 is SGHTA and CDR2 FQGTGA. CDR3 sequence: CASSLAGTYTDTQYF. CDR3 bases: TGTGCCAGCAGCTTAGCAGGGACTTACACAGATACGCAGTATTTT. Full variable domain (outside the CDR3, taken from reference TRBV7-3 and TRBJ2-3): GAGVSQTPSNKVTEKGKYVELRCDPISGHTALYWYRQSLGQGPEFLIYFQGTGAADDSGLPNDRFFAVRPEGSVSTLKIQRTERGDSAVYLCASSLAGTYTDTQYFGPGTRLTVL.

The chain employs TRBV20-1 and TRBJ2-1; 7 bases are a match to TRBD2. The CDR3 extends over 13 amino acids. Germline V gene sequence: CDR1 DFQATT, CDR2 SNEGSKA (reference sequence). Trimming at V came to 3 bases and at J to 9 bases, leaving 8 bases not matched to a gene. The DNA of the CDR3 is TGCAGTGCTAGCGGGGGGATCCCAGGTGAGCAGTTCTTC. Protein: CSASGGIPGEQFF.

This clonotype was seen ten or more times. The J gene is TRBJ2-7, the V gene TRBV20-1; TRBD2 matches at 8 bases. The CDR3 contains 12 residues. V lost 5 bases, J lost 2 bases, and 2 bases stayed unmatched. Germline values: CDR1 DFQATT, CDR2 SNEGSKA (reference sequence). In DNA, the CDR3 is TGCAGTGCTGGTAGCGGGGCCTACGAGCAGTACGTC. Encoded protein: CSAGSGAYEQYV.

This clonotype was seen only a few times. This chain joins TRBV30 and TRBJ1-5, with TRBD1 matching over 8 bases. V shed 4 bases and J 5 bases; nucleotides not matched to a gene: 10. The length of the CDR3 is 15 residues. The germline V gene has CDR1 GTSNPN and CDR2 SVGIG (reference sequence). The CDR3 spells CAWKRTGGDYQPQHF. Here the CDR3 DNA reads TGTGCCTGGAAACGTACAGGGGGGGATTATCAGCCCCAGCATTTT. Full variable domain (missing parts from reference TRBV30 and TRBJ1-5): SQTIHQWPATLVQPVGSPLSLECTVEGTSNPNLYWYRQAAGRGLQLLFYSVGIGQISSEVPQNLSASRPQDRQFILSSKKLLLSDSGFYLCAWKRTGGDYQPQHFGDGTRLSIL.

V usage is TRBV6-1 and J usage is TRBJ2-2, with TRBD2 matching over 8 bases. The CDR3 totals 11 residues. V trimming: 11 bases; J trimming: 6 bases; junction bases outside the gene matches: 2. From germline, CDR1 is MNHNS and CDR2 SASEGT. The CDR3 protein is CAAGRAGELFF. The CDR3 DNA sequence: TGTGCCGCCGGGAGGGCCGGGGAGCTGTTTTTT.

Relative to its sample, this clonotype is medium-sized (0.01 to 0.1%). The rearrangement joins TRBV12-3 or TRBV12-4 to TRBJ2-1; a possible D gene is TRBD1 (5 bases). CDR3 length: 13 amino acids. V was shortened by 3 bases and J by 5 bases, with 8 bases between the two germline ends. The DNA for the CDR3 is TGTGCCAGCAGTTTTAGGGGTCACAATGAGCAGTTCTTC. Translating it yields CASSFRGHNEQFF.

This clonotype has a count of ten or more. The gene calls are TRBV7-2 and TRBJ1-6, with D possibly matching TRBD1 (5 bases). The CDR3 spans 16 residues. V lost 2 bases and J lost 3, with 11 bases in between. Germline V CDR1 and CDR2: SGHTA, FQGNSA. CDR3 coding DNA: TGTGCCAGCAGCTTACACTCCGGGGGCTATAATTCACCCCTCCACTTT. Amino acids: CASSLHSGGYNSPLHF.

In this sample, this clonotype turned up a few times. The CDR3 DNA follows: TGCAGTGCCCCCCGACCGGGGGGCGAGGAGACCCAGTACTTC. Translated: CSAPRPGGEETQYF. The chain couples TRBV20-1 to TRBJ2-5; a possible D gene is TRBD2 (7 bases). This CDR3 comprises 14 residues. Germline loops: CDR1 DFQATT, CDR2 SNEGSKA (reference sequence). The V and J ends lost 6 bases and 5 bases respectively, with 19 bases between them.

This clonotype showed up many times. CDR3 sequence (DNA): TGTGCCAGCAGTTTACGGGGGCGAGCTAACTATGGCTACACCTTC. Its protein is CASSLRGRANYGYTF. The rearrangement links TRBV12-3 or TRBV12-4 to TRBJ1-2, with D possibly TRBD1 on 6 matching bases. The CDR3 contains 15 residues. Between the trimmed V and J ends, which lost 2 bases and 0 bases, there was a span of 10 bases.

This clonotype was observed a handful of times. The chain carries TRBV25-1 and TRBJ1-3; weak D call: TRBD1 (6 bases). Trimming took off 0 bases at V and 4 bases at J, with 10 bases between the two ends. The CDR3 runs 15 residues. Germline CDR1 is MGHDK and CDR2 is SYGVNS. CDR3 in DNA: TGTGCCAGCAGTGAATATCAGGGGAGGGGAAACACCATATATTTT. It is translated as CASSEYQGRGNTIYF.

This clonotype has a handful of counts. The chain carries TRBV3-1 and TRBJ1-5, with unresolved D. Per germline, CDR1 LGHDT and CDR2 YNNKEL (reference sequence). V gave up 10 bases and J gave up 2 bases, with 15 bases separating them. CDR3 size: 14 residues. CDR3 amino acids: CATSLGKGNQPQHF. Here the CDR3 DNA reads TGTGCCACATCGCTAGGGAAGGGCAATCAGCCCCAGCATTTT.

This clonotype has at least ten counts. CDR3 bases: TGCGCCAGCAGCTTGACTAGCGGGAGGGTTAACAATGAGCAGTTCTTC. Translated: CASSLTSGRVNNEQFF. The chain links TRBV5-1 to TRBJ2-1; TRBD2 agrees at 13 bases. Germline V gene lookup returns CDR1 SGHRS and CDR2 YFSETQ. This CDR3 has 16 amino acids. Trimming removed 1 base from V and 5 bases from J; junction bases left unmatched: 3.

The rearrangement uses TRBV2 and TRBJ1-6; TRBD1 is a possible D gene (5 bases). Between the trimmed V and J ends, which lost 8 bases and 4 bases, there was a span of 18 bases. The CDR3 has 16 residues. Germline V gene lookup returns CDR1 SNHLY and CDR2 FYNNEI. CDR3: CASSAGLSIYNSPLHF. In DNA form, the CDR3 reads TGTGCCAGCTCTGCGGGGCTATCCATATATAATTCACCCCTCCACTTT.

This chain joins TRBV5-4 and TRBJ2-3; no firm D call. This CDR3 is 13 amino acids long. Germline CDR1 SGHNT, CDR2 YYREEE (reference sequence). V was trimmed by 4 bases and J by 2 bases, leaving 8 bases between them. CDR3 nucleotides: TGTGCCAGCAGCGCTGGTTCCACAGATACGCAGTATTTT. It codes for CASSAGSTDTQYF.

This chain uses TRBV13 with TRBJ2-1, with 11 bases lining up with TRBD1. V was clipped by 6 bases and J by 9 bases; unmatched bases: 16. Germline CDR1 reads PRHDT; CDR2 reads FYEKMQ (reference sequence). The CDR3 is 17 residues long. The chain's CDR3 is CASSFLPGQGALSEQFF. The DNA of the CDR3 is TGTGCCAGCAGTTTTCTACCTGGACAGGGGGCGCTCAGTGAGCAGTTCTTC.

There are a few counts of this clonotype. The V call is TRBV13, the J call TRBJ2-3; 12 nucleotides line up with TRBD2. This CDR3 spans 18 amino acids. Losses at the gene ends were 1 base for V and 1 base for J; bases not matched to a gene: 6. Looked up from germline, CDR1 is PRHDT and CDR2 is FYEKMQ (reference sequence). The CDR3 reads CASSLDLLAGGRTDTQYF. The CDR3 nucleotides are TGTGCCAGCAGCTTAGACCTACTAGCGGGGGGCCGCACAGATACGCAGTATTTT.

Only a few counts were recorded for this clonotype. The chain combines TRBV7-3 with TRBJ2-2, with D possibly called TRBD1 or TRBD2 (5 bases each). V was trimmed by 5 bases and J by 2 bases, leaving 15 bases between them. CDR3 length: 16 residues. CDR1 and CDR2 (germline): SGHTA, FQGTGA. CDR3 nucleotides: TGTGCCAGCAGCCCCCGGGGCAGCCTTAACACCGGGGAGCTGTTTTTT. It yields the protein CASSPRGSLNTGELFF.

Ten or more counts support this clonotype. The chain joins TRBV6-5 to TRBJ1-3; D is undetermined. The CDR3 spans 14 residues. Trimming removed 5 bases at V and 0 bases at J, with 8 bases between. Looked up from germline, CDR1 is MNHEY and CDR2 is SVGAGI. DNA for the CDR3: TGTGCCAGCAGTACCGGTTCCTCTGGAAACACCATATATTTT. This encodes CASSTGSSGNTIYF.

This rearrangement joins TRBV4-3 to TRBJ2-2; either TRBD1 or TRBD2 may fit D (6 bases each). The CDR3 consists of 15 residues. In germline, CDR1 is LGHNA, CDR2 YSLEER. Trimming took off 0 bases at V and 4 bases at J, with 9 bases between the two ends. In nucleotides, the CDR3 is TGCGCCAGCAGCCAAGACGGGGGCTCCACCGGGGAGCTGTTTTTT. This encodes CASSQDGGSTGELFF.

V and J are TRBV19 and TRBJ1-2, with unresolved D. The germline CDR1 and CDR2 sequences are LNHDA and SQIVND (reference sequence). Trimming removed 8 bases at V and 3 bases at J, with 10 bases between. This CDR3 is built from 12 residues. As DNA, the CDR3 is TGTGCCAGTCCGAGGAGGCACTATGGCTACACCTTC. Translating it yields CASPRRHYGYTF.

This chain links TRBV7-9 with TRBJ1-5; D is unresolved. Germline CDR1 is SEHNR and CDR2 is FQNEAQ (reference sequence). The V and J ends lost 3 bases and 3 bases respectively, with 3 bases between them. This CDR3 is built from 12 residues. This CDR3 is CASSFFNQPQHF. CDR3 nucleotide sequence: TGTGCCAGCAGCTTTTTCAATCAGCCCCAGCATTTT.